This T cell receptor beta chain was obtained from a study of blood T cell repertoires in COVID-19. Study background: Recovery among Cohort 3 donors was established by two negative PCRs, clearance, or symptom resolution.

Clones were read by immunoSEQ multiplex PCR, and TCRdb kept only the in-frame ones, dropping some. The sample records over 200,000 clones, about 90% being singletons. The participants were between about 18 and 90 years old and came from about two dozen US areas. Participant reports of clinical history set cohort assignment. The CDR3 has 16 residues. Germline V lookup: CDR1 SGHAT, CDR2 FQNNGV. The V end lost 0 bases, the J end lost 3 bases, and 11 bases lay between the germline ends. Sequencing input: PBMCs or T cells enriched from blood (not recorded which). The TCR sequence derives from a woman in her forties or fifties in a cohort exposed to, infected with or recovered from COVID-19 (not recorded which). This chain links TRBV11-2 with TRBJ1-4, with D possibly matching TRBD1 (5 bases). CDR3 coding DNA: TGTGCCAGCAGCTTAGATCTGGGGCGGTCTAATGAAAAACTGTTTTTT. Residues: CASSLDLGRSNEKLFF.